A selection of T cell receptor beta chains follows, all from one sample in a study of blood T cell repertoires in COVID-19. Assay: immunoSEQ multiplex PCR; the TCRdb copy retains only in-frame clones and omits some. This table has tens of thousands of clones, about 80% appearing once. Sequenced: peripheral blood. Every receptor here comes from a man aged 25-40 years with COVID-19, enrolled during active disease. Both conserved end residues are part of each CDR3. A D gene is named only where the DNA matches it firmly. Only some rows state a clone size, as once, few, many or a class for expanded clones.

v_call	j_call	d_call	clone_size	cdr3_aa	cdr3_nt
TRBV20-1	TRBJ1-1	NA	NA	CSASRGFEMNTEAFF	TGCAGTGCTAGTAGGGGGTTCGAAATGAACACTGAAGCTTTCTTT
TRBV7-9	TRBJ2-2	TRBD1	few	CASSLATGVGELFF	TGTGCCAGCAGCTTAGCGACAGGGGTCGGGGAGCTGTTTTTT
TRBV7-8	TRBJ1-3	NA	NA	CASTLTVAYSGNTIYF	TGTGCCAGCACCTTAACAGTCGCCTACTCTGGAAACACCATATATTTT
TRBV30	TRBJ1-6	TRBD1	NA	CAWSPAPDRGSPLHF	TGTGCCTGGAGTCCCGCCCCGGACAGGGGATCACCCCTCCACTTT
TRBV6-5	TRBJ2-7	NA	NA	CASSPGTLYYEQYF	TGTGCCAGCAGTCCCGGGACTCTCTATTACGAGCAGTACTTC
TRBV28	TRBJ1-1	TRBD1	NA	CASSPSRGHTEAFF	TGTGCCAGCAGTCCATCCAGGGGGCACACTGAAGCTTTCTTT
TRBV7-6	TRBJ1-4	NA	NA	CASSLEPGLNEKLFF	TGTGCCAGCAGCTTAGAGCCAGGCCTCAATGAAAAACTGTTTTTT
TRBV4-1	TRBJ2-1	TRBD2	few	CASSLLAGGPYHYNEQFF	TGCGCCAGCAGCCTACTAGCGGGGGGCCCCTACCACTACAATGAGCAGTTCTTC
TRBV4-1	TRBJ1-1	TRBD1	NA	CASSQEVTGETEAFF	TGCGCCAGCAGCCAAGAAGTAACAGGGGAAACTGAAGCTTTCTTT
TRBV29-1	TRBJ2-3	NA	NA	CSEARGASTDTQYF	TGCAGCGAAGCCCGGGGAGCTAGCACAGATACGCAGTATTTT
TRBV6-4	TRBJ2-1	TRBD2	NA	CASSDSTSGGNSEQFF	TGTGCCAGCAGTGATTCGACTAGCGGGGGTAACTCTGAGCAGTTCTTC
TRBV7-8	TRBJ1-1	NA	NA	CASSLGLVTEAFF	TGTGCCAGCAGCTTAGGGCTGGTCACTGAAGCTTTCTTT
TRBV7-9	TRBJ2-3	NA	NA	CASSLVQARTDTQYF	TGTGCCAGCAGCTTAGTTCAGGCCCGCACAGATACGCAGTATTTT
TRBV5-1	TRBJ2-1	NA	NA	CASSLGGSYNEQFF	TGCGCCAGCAGCTTGGGAGGGTCCTACAATGAGCAGTTCTTC
TRBV5-6	TRBJ2-7	TRBD1	NA	CASSLGGQGSSYEQYF	TGTGCCAGCAGCTTGGGGGGACAGGGCAGCTCCTACGAGCAGTACTTC
TRBV27	TRBJ2-7	TRBD1	NA	CASSFSGTGRYEQYF	TGTGCCAGCAGTTTCTCCGGGACAGGACGGTACGAGCAGTACTTC
TRBV3-1/TRBV3-2	TRBJ1-1	NA	NA	CASSHGSGDTEAFF	TGTGCCAGCAGCCACGGGAGCGGGGACACTGAAGCTTTCTTT
TRBV5-1	TRBJ2-7	TRBD1	NA	CASSHDRVGEQYF	TGCGCCAGCAGCCACGACAGGGTGGGTGAGCAGTACTTC
TRBV7-9	TRBJ2-5	TRBD2	NA	CASSPRSGSGETQYF	TGTGCCAGCAGCCCTCGAAGCGGGAGTGGGGAGACCCAGTACTTC
TRBV18	TRBJ2-3	NA	NA	CASSPQQTTTDTQYF	TGTGCCAGCTCACCACAGCAGACTACCACAGATACGCAGTATTTT
TRBV2	TRBJ2-7	NA	NA	CASSEDQGAQYF	TGTGCCAGCAGTGAGGATCAGGGTGCGCAGTACTTC
TRBV27	TRBJ1-1	NA	NA	CASSSGQPNTEAFF	TGTGCCAGCAGCTCGGGACAACCGAACACTGAAGCTTTCTTT
TRBV9	TRBJ2-5	TRBD2	NA	CASSSGGAVETQYF	TGTGCCAGCAGTAGCGGGGGGGCCGTAGAGACCCAGTACTTC
TRBV2	TRBJ2-7	TRBD2	NA	CASRYPGLAGASVQDEQYF	TGTGCCAGCAGGTACCCGGGACTAGCGGGAGCGTCGGTGCAGGACGAGCAGTACTTC
TRBV10-3	TRBJ2-5	TRBD2	NA	CAIGGGGNEETQYF	TGTGCCATCGGTGGCGGGGGGAATGAAGAGACCCAGTACTTC
TRBV29-1	TRBJ2-3	NA	once	CSVLPRGTDTQYF	TGCAGCGTCTTACCCCGGGGGACAGATACGCAGTATTTT